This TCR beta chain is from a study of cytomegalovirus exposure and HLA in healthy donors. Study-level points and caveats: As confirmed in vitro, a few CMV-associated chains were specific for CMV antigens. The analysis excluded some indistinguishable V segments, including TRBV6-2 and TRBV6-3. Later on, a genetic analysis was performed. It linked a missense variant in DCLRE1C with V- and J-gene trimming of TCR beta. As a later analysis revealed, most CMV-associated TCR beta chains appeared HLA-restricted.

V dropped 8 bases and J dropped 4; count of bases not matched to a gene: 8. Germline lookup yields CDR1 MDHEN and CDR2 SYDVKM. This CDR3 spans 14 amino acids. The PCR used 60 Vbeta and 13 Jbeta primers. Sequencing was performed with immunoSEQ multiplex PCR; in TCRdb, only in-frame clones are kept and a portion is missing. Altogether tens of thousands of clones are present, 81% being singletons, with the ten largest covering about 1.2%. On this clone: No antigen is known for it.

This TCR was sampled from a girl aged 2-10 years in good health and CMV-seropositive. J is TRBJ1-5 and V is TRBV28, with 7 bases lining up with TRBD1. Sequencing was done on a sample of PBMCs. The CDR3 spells CASVPTGANQPQHF. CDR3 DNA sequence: TGTGCCAGCGTTCCAACAGGGGCGAATCAGCCCCAGCATTTT. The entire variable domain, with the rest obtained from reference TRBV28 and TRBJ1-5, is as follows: DVKVTQSSRYLVKRTGEKVFLECVQDMDHENMFWYRQDPGLGLRLIYFSYDVKMKEKGDIPEGYSVSREKKERFSLILESASTNQTSMYLCASVPTGANQPQHFGDGTRLSIL.